The sequence of this TCR beta chain was determined in a study of blood T cells in healthy people across ages. Healthy Caucasians from Russia aged 6 to 90 served as donors. A J-beta primer mix and a sample-barcoded 5' primer were used in a second PCR of about 7 to 12 cycles. A single record per CDR3 protein comes from TCRdb applying MiXCR to the 5' RACE reads. The table records hundreds of thousands of distinct CDR3 sequences, roughly 58% of them present only once. This clonotype was detected a few times. Germline CDR1 is MDHEN and CDR2 is SYDVKM. This CDR3 is built from 18 residues. V lost 5 bases, J lost 9 bases, and 18 bases stayed unmatched.

The sequencing sample was made of blood. The sequence derives from a man aged 60 to 69 in good health. The chain uses TRBV28 and TRBJ1-4; 10 positions agree with TRBD1. CDR3 in DNA: TGTGCCAGCAGTAAAAGTTCGGGGACCGGGACAGGGGTAAAAAAACTGTTTTTT. It translates to CASSKSSGTGTGVKKLFF.